The 22 T cell receptor beta chains below were found in one sample sequenced in a study of T cells after yellow fever vaccination. One entry per CDR3 protein, called by TCRdb with MiXCR from the 5' RACE reads. The sample lists 500,000 to 650,000 distinct CDR3 sequences; roughly 12% were seen once. The sample here was PBMCs, taken on the day of the yellow fever booster vaccination. These receptors originate from a man aged 30 to 45 who received the YFV17D yellow fever vaccine.

CDR3 sequence reads: CASSLDGVRGPEKLFF. DNA of the CDR3: TGCGCCAGCAGCTTGGATGGGGTCCGGGGGCCAGAAAAACTGTTTTTT. V gene TRBV5-1 combines with J gene TRBJ1-4, with a tentative D call TRBD1 (6 bases). V lost 0 bases to trimming and J lost 8 bases, with 17 bases between them. The CDR3 is 16 amino acids. The germline V gene has CDR1 SGHRS and CDR2 YFSETQ.

This clonotype occurred a few times. The V and J genes are TRBV20-1 and TRBJ1-2; TRBD1 matches 9 bases. CDR1 is DFQATT, CDR2 SNEGSKA, per germline (reference sequence). Germline trimming cut 3 bases from V and 7 bases from J; bases unmatched to any gene: 9. This CDR3 contains 14 residues. The CDR3 spells CSASDGQGSGGYTF. DNA of the CDR3: TGCAGTGCTAGTGACGGACAGGGGTCAGGTGGCTACACCTTC.

The chain is built from TRBV28 and TRBJ2-2; maybe TRBD1 (5 bases). Germline lookup yields CDR1 MDHEN and CDR2 SYDVKM. Trimming took 3 bases from V and 1 from J, leaving 9 bases between them. This CDR3 has 15 residues. The DNA for the CDR3 is TGTGCCAGCAGTTTTTTAGGACAGAACACCGGGGAGCTGTTTTTT. Its protein product is CASSFLGQNTGELFF.

The table lists this clonotype with a few counts. The chain employs TRBV5-6 and TRBJ2-3; D is unclear. V was cut by 4 bases and J by 5 bases, with 20 bases left in between. The CDR3 is 16 amino acids. Germline-derived CDR1 and CDR2 are SGHDT and YYEEEE. For the CDR3, the DNA is TGTGCCAGCAGCGATCTGACAAGAAACCAACAAGATACGCAGTATTTT. Its translation is CASSDLTRNQQDTQYF.

V gene TRBV27 combines with J gene TRBJ1-1, with 8 positions matching TRBD1. With V trimmed by 6 bases and J by 2 bases, 5 bases remained unmatched. This CDR3 is built from 14 residues. The V gene's germline CDR1 is MNHEY and CDR2 SMNVEV (reference sequence). The CDR3 here is CASRDRGFNTEAFF. CDR3 coding DNA: TGTGCCAGCAGAGACAGGGGATTCAACACTGAAGCTTTCTTT.

This clonotype was seen at least ten times. V gene TRBV6-1 combines with J gene TRBJ2-7, with 9 bases matching TRBD1. Germline CDR1 reads MNHNS; CDR2 reads SASEGT. The CDR3 totals 14 residues. The V gene end was trimmed by 0 bases and the J gene end by 4 bases; junction bases not matched to a gene: 1. The DNA of the CDR3 is TGTGCCAGCAGTGAAGCCGGGACAGGGTACGAGCAGTACTTC. It translates to CASSEAGTGYEQYF.

This clonotype was seen ten or more times. The rearrangement joins TRBV4-2 to TRBJ1-1; 11 bases map to TRBD1. The V segment lost 4 bases and the J segment 6 bases; nucleotides outside the gene matches: 7. Per germline, CDR1 LGHNA and CDR2 YNFKEQ. This CDR3 is built from 15 residues. DNA for the CDR3: TGTGCCAGCAGCCTGGGGGGACAGGGGGTCCCTGAAGCTTTCTTT. Protein sequence: CASSLGGQGVPEAFF.

This clonotype was detected only a few times. V usage is TRBV5-6 and J usage is TRBJ2-1; 7 positions agree with TRBD2. Germline V gene sequence: CDR1 SGHDT, CDR2 YYEEEE. Trimming removed 5 bases from V and 9 bases from J; junction bases left unmatched: 2. CDR3 size: 11 residues. The CDR3 protein is CASRRGIEQFF. CDR3 sequence (DNA): TGTGCCAGCAGGCGGGGGATTGAGCAGTTCTTC.

The rearrangement joins TRBV28 to TRBJ1-2; D unresolved. Trimming cost V 5 bases and J 2 bases, with 6 bases left between them. The CDR3 runs to 12 residues. Germline CDR1 MDHEN, CDR2 SYDVKM. CDR3 amino acids: CASSIANYGYTF. In DNA form, the CDR3 reads TGTGCCAGCAGTATAGCGAACTATGGCTACACCTTC.

This clonotype was observed a few times. The rearrangement links TRBV7-2 to TRBJ2-7; tentatively, D is TRBD2 (5 bases). The CDR3 has 14 residues. The V gene lost 5 bases and the J gene lost 2 bases, with 13 bases spanning the gap. Germline V CDR1 and CDR2: SGHTA, FQGNSA. The CDR3 DNA follows: TGTGCCAGCAGCGCGGGTCTTATTCCCTACGAGCAGTACTTC. Encoded protein: CASSAGLIPYEQYF. The whole variable domain, remainder taken from reference TRBV7-2 and TRBJ2-7, is GAGVSQSPSNKVTEKGKDVELRCDPISGHTALYWYRQSLGQGLEFLIYFQGNSAPDKSGLPSDRFSAERTGGSVSTLTIQRTQQEDSAVYLCASSAGLIPYEQYFGPGTRLTVT.

This rearrangement joins TRBV2 to TRBJ2-3; TRBD2 matches 15 bases. In germline, CDR1 is SNHLY, CDR2 FYNNEI. The CDR3 is 16 amino acids. The J segment lost 11 bases and the V segment lost 1 base, leaving 7 bases of the junction unmatched. CDR3 in amino acids: CASSEDAGLAGGGQYF. In nucleotides, the CDR3 is TGTGCCAGCAGTGAAGATGCGGGACTAGCGGGAGGTGGGCAGTATTTT. The full variable domain, completed using reference TRBV2 and TRBJ2-3, is EPEVTQTPSHQVTQMGQEVILRCVPISNHLYFYWYRQILGQKVEFLVSFYNNEISEKSEIFDDQFSVERPDGSNFTLKIRSTKLEDSAMYFCASSEDAGLAGGGQYFGPGTRLTVL.

The rearrangement joins TRBV5-1 to TRBJ2-7; TRBD2 matches 12 bases. Germline V gene lookup returns CDR1 SGHRS and CDR2 YFSETQ. The CDR3 is 15 residues long. V shed 4 bases and J 5 bases; nucleotides not matched to a gene: 7. The CDR3 nucleotides read TGCGCCAGCAGCCGGACTAGCGGGATCGGTAACGAGCAGTACTTC. The encoded protein is CASSRTSGIGNEQYF.

This clonotype was counted at least ten times. V and J are TRBV19 and TRBJ1-1; D gene uncertain. The germline CDR1 and CDR2 sequences are LNHDA and SQIVND (reference sequence). V lost 3 bases and J 4 bases, leaving 18 bases between the germline ends. This CDR3 has 16 amino acids. The CDR3: CASSIFSPLSGTEAFF. The CDR3 DNA follows: TGTGCCAGTAGTATTTTTTCCCCCCTTTCGGGCACTGAAGCTTTCTTT.

The chain uses TRBV15 and TRBJ2-3; maybe TRBD2 (5 bases). Germline values: CDR1 LNHNV, CDR2 YYDKDF (reference sequence). The CDR3 sequence is 14 residues long. V lost 0 bases, J lost 3 bases, and 7 bases lay in between. The CDR3 DNA follows: TGTGCCACCAGCAGAGATTCGGGGACAGATACGCAGTATTTT. Protein sequence: CATSRDSGTDTQYF.

The chain uses TRBV6-2 or TRBV6-3 and TRBJ1-5, with D unclear. CDR3 length: 15 residues. Germline values: CDR1 MNHEY, CDR2 SVGEGT. Deletions cut 7 bases from V and 0 bases from J, with 13 bases between. CDR3 loop: CASTESRYSNQPQHF. The CDR3 DNA is TGTGCCAGCACCGAGTCTCGTTATAGCAATCAGCCCCAGCATTTT.

This clonotype was detected a few times. The CDR3, as DNA: TGCATTCGGACAACCTATAATTCACCCCTCCACTTT. Its protein product is CIRTTYNSPLHF. The chain recombines TRBV20-1 with TRBJ1-6; possibly TRBD1 for D (5 bases). The CDR3 is made up of 12 amino acids. Germline CDR1 and CDR2: DFQATT and SNEGSKA (reference sequence).

This clonotype was recorded at least ten times. The DNA of the CDR3 is TGTGCCAGCAGTCCCGATGGGGCCACTGGCACAGATACGCAGTATTTT. This gives the protein CASSPDGATGTDTQYF. V gene TRBV6-1 combines with J gene TRBJ2-3; D is possibly TRBD1 (5 bases). Between the trimmed V and J ends, which lost 5 bases and 1 base, there was a span of 16 bases. The CDR3 sequence is 16 residues long. In germline, CDR1 is MNHNS, CDR2 SASEGT.

This clonotype was observed a handful of times. V and J are TRBV18 and TRBJ2-7, with D possibly matching TRBD2 (6 bases). Germline V CDR1 and CDR2: KGHSH, LQKENI. With 3 bases removed from V and 3 bases from J, the gap between germline ends came to 15 bases. The CDR3 is 15 amino acids. Here the CDR3 reads CASSPGGKGGYEQYF. In DNA form, the CDR3 reads TGTGCCAGCTCACCTGGCGGGAAGGGTGGCTACGAGCAGTACTTC.

The sample holds many counts of this clonotype. V gene TRBV29-1 combines with J gene TRBJ2-7; 9 nucleotides match TRBD1. V lost 1 base, J lost 4 bases, and 2 bases stayed unmatched. The CDR3 sequence is 13 residues long. CDR1 and CDR2 from the germline V gene are SQVTM and ANQGSEA. CDR3 loop: CSVEGQGGYEQYF. Written as DNA, the CDR3 is TGCAGCGTTGAAGGACAGGGGGGGTACGAGCAGTACTTC.

This clonotype was detected only once. The chain is built from TRBV20-1 and TRBJ2-4; D is ambiguous. CDR1 is DFQATT, CDR2 SNEGSKA, per germline (reference sequence). V lost 3 bases to trimming and J lost 6 bases, with 9 bases between them. The CDR3 is 12 residues long. CDR3 protein: CSASPDANIQYF. For the CDR3, the DNA is TGCAGTGCTAGTCCTGACGCAAACATTCAGTACTTC.

The V gene is TRBV28, the J gene TRBJ2-7; TRBD2 agrees at 12 bases. CDR3 length: 15 residues. The ends lost 5 bases at V and 5 bases at J; junction bases unmatched: 7. From germline, CDR1 is MDHEN and CDR2 SYDVKM. The CDR3 nucleotides read TGTGCCAGCAGTGCCCCCGGGACTAGCGGGCACGAGCAGTACTTC. Protein product: CASSAPGTSGHEQYF.

This clonotype was observed a few times. This chain joins TRBV4-3 and TRBJ2-7; 8 bases are shared with TRBD2. CDR1 and CDR2 (germline): LGHNA, YSLEER. This CDR3 has 14 amino acids. V lost 1 base and J lost 3; bases outside the gene matches: 2. The CDR3 sequence is CASSQAAGVYEQYF. The CDR3 DNA follows: TGCGCCAGCAGCCAAGCAGCGGGAGTCTACGAGCAGTACTTC.